This T cell receptor beta chain originates from a study of shared clonotypes between healthy human individuals. Per sorted-subset replicate PCR, input was 200 to 250 ng DNA, representing roughly 30,000 T cell genomes. Some clones are missing from TCRdb's copy, which holds only in-frame ones; the method was immunoSEQ multiplex PCR. The table records fewer than 3 million clones, around 93% of them present only once. V trimming: 1 base; J trimming: 4 bases; junction bases outside the gene matches: 25. The CDR3 is made up of 23 amino acids. The TCR sequence derives from a young man in good health. Some clones in this sample may be carry-over from other donors' samples. The rearrangement uses TRBV23-1 and TRBJ2-2, with 9 bases lining up with TRBD1. TRBV23-1 has ORF status, its function being uncertain. The sequencing input was naive CD4+ T cells from PBMCs. Subset: CD45RA+ positively selected. The CDR3 coding sequence is TGCGCCAGCAGTCAATGCCTCTGGGGGACAGGGATATGGAGGATCGTTCGCACCGGGGAGCTGTTTTTT. As protein: CASSQCLWGTGIWRIVRTGELFF.